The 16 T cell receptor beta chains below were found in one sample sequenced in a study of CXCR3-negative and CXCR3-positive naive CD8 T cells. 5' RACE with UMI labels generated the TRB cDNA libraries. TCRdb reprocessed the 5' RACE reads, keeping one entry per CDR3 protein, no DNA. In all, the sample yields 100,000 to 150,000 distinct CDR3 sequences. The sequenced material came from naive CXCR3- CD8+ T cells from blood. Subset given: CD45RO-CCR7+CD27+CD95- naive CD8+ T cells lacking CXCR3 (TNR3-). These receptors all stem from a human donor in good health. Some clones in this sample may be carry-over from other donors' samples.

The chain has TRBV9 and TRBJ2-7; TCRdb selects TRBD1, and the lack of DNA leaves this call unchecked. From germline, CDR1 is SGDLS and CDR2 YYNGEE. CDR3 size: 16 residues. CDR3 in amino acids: CASSVEGQGPHSEQYF.

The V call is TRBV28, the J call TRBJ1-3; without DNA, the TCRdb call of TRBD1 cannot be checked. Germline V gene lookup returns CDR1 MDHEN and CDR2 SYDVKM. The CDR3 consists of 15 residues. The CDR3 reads CASSIGAISGNTIYF.

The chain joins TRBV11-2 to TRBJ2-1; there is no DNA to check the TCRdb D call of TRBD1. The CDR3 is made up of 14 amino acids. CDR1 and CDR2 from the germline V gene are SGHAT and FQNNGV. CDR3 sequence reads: CASTWDNPYNEQFF.

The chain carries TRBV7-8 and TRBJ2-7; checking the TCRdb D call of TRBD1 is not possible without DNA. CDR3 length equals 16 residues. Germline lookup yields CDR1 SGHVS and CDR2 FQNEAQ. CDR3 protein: CASSHGSGTGPYEQYF.

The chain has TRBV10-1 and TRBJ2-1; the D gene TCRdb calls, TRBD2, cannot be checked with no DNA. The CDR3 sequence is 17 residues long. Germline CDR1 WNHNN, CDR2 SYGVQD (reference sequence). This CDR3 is CASSFPGLAGTYNEQFF.

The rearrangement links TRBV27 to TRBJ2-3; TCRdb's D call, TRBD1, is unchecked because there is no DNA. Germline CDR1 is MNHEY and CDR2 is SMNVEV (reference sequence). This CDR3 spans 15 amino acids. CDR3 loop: CASSFGAPRRDTQYF.

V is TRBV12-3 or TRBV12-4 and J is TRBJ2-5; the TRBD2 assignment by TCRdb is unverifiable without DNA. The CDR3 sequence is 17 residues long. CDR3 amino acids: CASSPGLAGTPQETQYF.

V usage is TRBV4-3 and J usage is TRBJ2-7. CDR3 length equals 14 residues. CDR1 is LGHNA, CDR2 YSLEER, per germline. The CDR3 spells CASSQDVDHYEQYF.

CDR3 in amino acids: CASSLVIRTGITEAFF. The chain couples TRBV7-9 to TRBJ1-1; no DNA is available, so the TRBD1 call from TCRdb remains unchecked. The CDR3 is 16 amino acids. Germline V gives CDR1 SEHNR, CDR2 FQNEAQ (reference sequence).

This chain's CDR3 is CSAGAGQDYPYEQYF. The chain recombines TRBV20-1 with TRBJ2-7; TCRdb designates TRBD1, a call that cannot be tested without DNA. The germline V gene encodes CDR1 DFQATT and CDR2 SNEGSKA (reference sequence). CDR3 length: 15 amino acids.

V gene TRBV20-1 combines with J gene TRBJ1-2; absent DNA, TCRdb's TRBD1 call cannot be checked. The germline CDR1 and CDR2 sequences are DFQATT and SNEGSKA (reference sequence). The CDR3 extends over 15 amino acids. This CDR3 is CSARAPGHIGYGYTF.

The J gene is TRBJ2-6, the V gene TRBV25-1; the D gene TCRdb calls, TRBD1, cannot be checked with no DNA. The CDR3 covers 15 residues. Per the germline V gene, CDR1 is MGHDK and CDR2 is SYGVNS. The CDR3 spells CASRGEGTGANVLTF. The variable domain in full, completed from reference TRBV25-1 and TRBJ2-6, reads EADIYQTPRYLVIGTGKKITLECSQTMGHDKMYWYQQDPGMELHLIHYSYGVNSTEKGDLSSESTVSRIRTEHFPLTLESARPSHTSQYLCASRGEGTGANVLTFGAGSRLTVL.

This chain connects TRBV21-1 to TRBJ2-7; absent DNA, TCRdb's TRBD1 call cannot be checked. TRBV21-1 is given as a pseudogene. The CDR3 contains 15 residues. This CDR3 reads CASSKAALNSYEQYF.

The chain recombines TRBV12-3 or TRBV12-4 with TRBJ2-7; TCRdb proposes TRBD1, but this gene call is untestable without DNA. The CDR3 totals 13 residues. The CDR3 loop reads CASSPTTGWEQYF.

CDR3 protein: CASSLRQGWRYEQYF. This rearrangement joins TRBV28 to TRBJ2-7; the D call of TRBD1 rests on TCRdb alone, since no DNA is present to check it. This CDR3 has 15 amino acids. Looked up from germline, CDR1 is MDHEN and CDR2 is SYDVKM. The entire variable domain, with the rest obtained from reference TRBV28 and TRBJ2-7, is as follows: DVKVTQSSRYLVKRTGEKVFLECVQDMDHENMFWYRQDPGLGLRLIYFSYDVKMKEKGDIPEGYSVSREKKERFSLILESASTNQTSMYLCASSLRQGWRYEQYFGPGTRLTVT.

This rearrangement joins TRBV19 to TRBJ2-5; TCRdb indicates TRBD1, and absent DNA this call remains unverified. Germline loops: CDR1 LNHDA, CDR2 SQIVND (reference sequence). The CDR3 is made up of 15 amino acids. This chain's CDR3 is CASSATGTGGETQYF.